A selection of T cell receptor beta chains follows, all from one sample in a study of T-cell memory formation after mild COVID-19. One entry per CDR3 protein results from TCRdb running MiXCR on the 5' RACE reads. The sample shows roughly 130,000 distinct CDR3 sequences, less than 6.5% of them seen only once. Input material: PBMCs or a T cell subset sorted from them (not recorded which). All receptors come from an adult woman who had mild COVID-19 (a few samples of this study predate the infection). Cell type and time point are not known. CDR3s include the opening cysteine and the closing phenylalanine or tryptophan. A D gene is named only where the DNA matches it firmly. Clone size is not always given. Where it is, it says once, few, many or a class for expanded clones.

14 TRBJ1-5 few TRBV9 - TGTGCCAGCAGCGTAGGTTTACCCGGACAGCCCCAGCATTTT CASSVGLPGQPQHF
15 TRBJ1-5 many TRBV27 - TGTGCCAGCAGTTTTAGAAACCCCTTCAATCAGCCCCAGCATTTT CASSFRNPFNQPQHF
17 TRBJ2-7 many TRBV4-3 - TGCGCCAGCAGCCAAACGCCCTTGGCGGACTCCTCCTACGAGCAGTACTTC CASSQTPLADSSYEQYF
11 TRBJ2-7 few TRBV28 - TGTGCCGTCGGGGACACCTACGAGCAGTACTTC CAVGDTYEQYF
13 TRBJ2-7 many TRBV20-1 - TGCAGTGCTAGATCGGAGACGTCCTACGAGCAGTACTTC CSARSETSYEQYF
13 TRBJ2-3 many TRBV13 - TGTGCCAGCAGCTTAAGGACCACAGATACGCAGTATTTT CASSLRTTDTQYF
15 TRBJ2-1 many TRBV11-2 TRBD2 TGTGCCAGCAGCTTCCGACTAGCGGGAGTCAATGAGCAGTTCTTC CASSFRLAGVNEQFF
17 TRBJ2-7 many TRBV7-2 - TGTGCCAGCAGCTTAGCGCTACGCGGGCCTAGCTCCTACGAGCAGTACTTC CASSLALRGPSSYEQYF
9 TRBJ2-1 many TRBV12-3/TRBV12-4 - TGTGCCAGCAGTTTCCCTCTAGTCTTC CASSFPLVF
15 TRBJ2-1 many TRBV7-7 - TGTGCTAGCAGCGCAGGGGGGACAGCCAACAATGAGCAGTTCTTC CASSAGGTANNEQFF
13 TRBJ2-1 few TRBV7-7 TRBD1 TGTGCCAGCAGCTTAGGACAGGGAAAAGAGCAGTTCTTC CASSLGQGKEQFF
14 TRBJ1-2 many TRBV24-1 - TGTGCCACCAGTGACGGACAGTTCTGGAATGGCTACACCTTC CATSDGQFWNGYTF
15 TRBJ2-1 many TRBV7-2 TRBD2 TGTGCCAGCAGGCCAACTAGCGGGAACCTGGGTGAGCAGTTCTTC CASRPTSGNLGEQFF
11 TRBJ2-7 few TRBV7-9 - TGTGCCAGCAGCTACGAATCGGGGCAGTACTTC CASSYESGQYF
16 TRBJ2-3 - TRBV24-1 - TGTGCCACCAGTGATTATCTGGGGCCGAGCACAGATACGCAGTATTTT CATSDYLGPSTDTQYF
15 TRBJ2-7 many TRBV12-3/TRBV12-4 - TGTGCCAGCAGTTTCGCGGCGGAGGTCGGTGCCGAGCAGTACTTC CASSFAAEVGAEQYF
14 TRBJ2-5 - TRBV18 TRBD1 TGTGCCAGCTCATCTAGCAGGGGGCGAGAGACCCAGTACTTC CASSSSRGRETQYF
13 TRBJ2-2 few TRBV24-1 - TGTGCCACCAGTGAGACTAACACCGGGGAGCTGTTTTTT CATSETNTGELFF
12 TRBJ2-5 many TRBV7-8 - TGTGCCAGCAGCTCAGGACGGGAGACCCAGTACTTC CASSSGRETQYF
14 TRBJ2-3 many TRBV7-2 - TGTGCCAGCAGCTTAGGCTACAACAGGAATACGCAGTATTTT CASSLGYNRNTQYF
11 TRBJ2-2 many TRBV7-3 - TGTGCCAGCAGCTTAAACGGGGAGCTGTTTTTT CASSLNGELFF